Listed below are T cell receptor beta chains from one sample, sequenced in a study of cytomegalovirus exposure and HLA in healthy donors. The table came from immunoSEQ multiplex PCR; TCRdb's copy has only in-frame clones and leaves some out. The top ten hold approximately 1.1% of the sample, which has about 140,000 clones, 75% to 80% seen once. Sequenced material: PBMCs. The receptors originated from a male donor in good health and CMV-seronegative. Both conserved end residues are part of each CDR3. Fields, in order: CDR3 DNA, CDR3 protein, D gene, J gene, clone size, V gene. A D gene is named only where the DNA matches it firmly. Clone sizes are given selectively: once, few, many, or a class where the clone is expanded.

CDR3 DNA: TGTGCCAGCAGCTCCAACAACGGGGGTCGACACACCATATATTTT; CDR3 protein: CASSSNNGGRHTIYF; D gene: .; J gene: TRBJ1-3; clone size: once; V gene: TRBV11-2
CDR3 DNA: TGTGCCAGCAGTTACTCCCGGGGATACGAGCAGTACTTC; CDR3 protein: CASSYSRGYEQYF; D gene: .; J gene: TRBJ2-7; clone size: .; V gene: TRBV6-5
CDR3 DNA: TGTGCCAGCAGCCCCTCAAGACAGGGTAATTCACCCCTCCACTTT; CDR3 protein: CASSPSRQGNSPLHF; D gene: TRBD1; J gene: TRBJ1-6; clone size: .; V gene: TRBV7-9
CDR3 DNA: TGCGCCAGCAGCTTCGGTAGCGGGGGGACCTACGAGCAGTACTTC; CDR3 protein: CASSFGSGGTYEQYF; D gene: TRBD2; J gene: TRBJ2-7; clone size: .; V gene: TRBV5-1
CDR3 DNA: TGTGCCATCAGCCCGGGGGAGGAGGGTGGCTACACCTTC; CDR3 protein: CAISPGEEGGYTF; D gene: .; J gene: TRBJ1-2; clone size: once; V gene: TRBV10-3
CDR3 DNA: TGTGCCAGCTTCCGGGACAGAGGGGAGGAGACCCAGTACTTC; CDR3 protein: CASFRDRGEETQYF; D gene: TRBD1; J gene: TRBJ2-5; clone size: .; V gene: TRBV2
CDR3 DNA: TGTGCCAGCACTCCACGGGGGGGGAGTGCCAAAAACATTCAGTACTTC; CDR3 protein: CASTPRGGSAKNIQYF; D gene: TRBD2; J gene: TRBJ2-4; clone size: .; V gene: TRBV6-6
CDR3 DNA: TGTGCCAGCAGCCCGGACAGGTCGCAAGGCTATGGCTACACCTTC; CDR3 protein: CASSPDRSQGYGYTF; D gene: TRBD1; J gene: TRBJ1-2; clone size: .; V gene: TRBV6-5
CDR3 DNA: TGTGCCAGCTCACGTAACAGGGAGGGAACAGATACGCAGTATTTT; CDR3 protein: CASSRNREGTDTQYF; D gene: .; J gene: TRBJ2-3; clone size: once; V gene: TRBV18
CDR3 DNA: TGTGCCAGCAGCTTAGAAGCGGGGTGGGTAGAGACCCAGTACTTC; CDR3 protein: CASSLEAGWVETQYF; D gene: TRBD2; J gene: TRBJ2-5; clone size: .; V gene: TRBV7-6
CDR3 DNA: TGTGCCAGCACCCCGGGACTAGCGGTGGAGCAGTTCTTC; CDR3 protein: CASTPGLAVEQFF; D gene: TRBD2; J gene: TRBJ2-1; clone size: .; V gene: TRBV2
CDR3 DNA: TGCGCCAGCAGCTTGGAGGCAGGGGGCAATGGCTACACCTTC; CDR3 protein: CASSLEAGGNGYTF; D gene: TRBD1; J gene: TRBJ1-2; clone size: .; V gene: TRBV5-1
CDR3 DNA: TGTGCCAGCAGCCTCTGGGGCAGGGGCGGTTCACCCCTCCACTTT; CDR3 protein: CASSLWGRGGSPLHF; D gene: .; J gene: TRBJ1-6; clone size: once; V gene: TRBV5-6
CDR3 DNA: TGTGCTAGTGGTTTGGTACCCCGGGCGGGCTATGGCTACACCTTC; CDR3 protein: CASGLVPRAGYGYTF; D gene: .; J gene: TRBJ1-2; clone size: few; V gene: TRBV12-5
CDR3 DNA: TGTGCCAGCAGAGTCCGGGACAGGGGCTACGAGCAGTACTTC; CDR3 protein: CASRVRDRGYEQYF; D gene: TRBD1; J gene: TRBJ2-7; clone size: .; V gene: TRBV6-1
CDR3 DNA: TGTGCCAGCAATTTAAGGCAGGCCGGAAGGAATTCACCCCTCCACTTT; CDR3 protein: CASNLRQAGRNSPLHF; D gene: .; J gene: TRBJ1-6; clone size: .; V gene: TRBV2
CDR3 DNA: TGTGCCAGTAGTACCGGGACTAGCGACGAGCAGTTCTTC; CDR3 protein: CASSTGTSDEQFF; D gene: TRBD2; J gene: TRBJ2-1; clone size: .; V gene: TRBV19
CDR3 DNA: TGTGCCAGCAGCGTCACCGGGGGAGGGCCTGGCTACACCTTC; CDR3 protein: CASSVTGGGPGYTF; D gene: .; J gene: TRBJ1-2; clone size: .; V gene: TRBV9
CDR3 DNA: TGTGCCAGCAGCGGACAGGGGGATCAGCCCCAGCATTTT; CDR3 protein: CASSGQGDQPQHF; D gene: TRBD1; J gene: TRBJ1-5; clone size: .; V gene: TRBV6-1
CDR3 DNA: TGTGCCAGCAGCTCCCTAGCGGGGGGGGCCGGGGGTACGCAGTATTTT; CDR3 protein: CASSSLAGGAGGTQYF; D gene: TRBD2; J gene: TRBJ2-3; clone size: .; V gene: TRBV7-2
CDR3 DNA: TGTGCCAGCAGCTTGGTACAGGGGGCTAACTCTAATTCACCCCTCCACTTT; CDR3 protein: CASSLVQGANSNSPLHF; D gene: TRBD1; J gene: TRBJ1-6; clone size: .; V gene: TRBV5-5
CDR3 DNA: TGTGCCAGCAGCTTATACAGGGTCAGCGAGCAGTACTTC; CDR3 protein: CASSLYRVSEQYF; D gene: .; J gene: TRBJ2-7; clone size: few; V gene: TRBV7-2
CDR3 DNA: TGTGCCAGCAGATCACCGGCGCGGGGCGGTGAGCAGTTCTTC; CDR3 protein: CASRSPARGGEQFF; D gene: .; J gene: TRBJ2-1; clone size: .; V gene: TRBV7-6
CDR3 DNA: TGTGCCAGCAGCTTGGTGGCGGACAGGGCCGGGGAGCAGTACTTC; CDR3 protein: CASSLVADRAGEQYF; D gene: TRBD1; J gene: TRBJ2-7; clone size: .; V gene: TRBV7-2
CDR3 DNA: TGTGCCAGCATAGGGGCATTTTTCACTGAAGCTTTCTTT; CDR3 protein: CASIGAFFTEAFF; D gene: .; J gene: TRBJ1-1; clone size: .; V gene: TRBV25-1
CDR3 DNA: TGTGCCAGCAGCCTTGGGCCGTCCTACGAGCAGTACTTC; CDR3 protein: CASSLGPSYEQYF; D gene: .; J gene: TRBJ2-7; clone size: .; V gene: TRBV7-2
CDR3 DNA: TGTGCCAGCAGCCCGAGGAGCGGGGTCGGAACTGAAGCTTTCTTT; CDR3 protein: CASSPRSGVGTEAFF; D gene: .; J gene: TRBJ1-1; clone size: .; V gene: TRBV9
CDR3 DNA: TGTGCCAGCAGCGCCCCGGGACAGGGGGCGGCAGATACGCAGTATTTT; CDR3 protein: CASSAPGQGAADTQYF; D gene: TRBD1; J gene: TRBJ2-3; clone size: .; V gene: TRBV9
CDR3 DNA: TGCGCCAGCAGTCCCGGGACAGGGAACACTGAAGCTTTCTTT; CDR3 protein: CASSPGTGNTEAFF; D gene: TRBD1; J gene: TRBJ1-1; clone size: few; V gene: TRBV4-3
CDR3 DNA: TGTGCCAGCAGCGTAGAACCGGGGTTCACAGATACGCAGTATTTT; CDR3 protein: CASSVEPGFTDTQYF; D gene: .; J gene: TRBJ2-3; clone size: .; V gene: TRBV9